Presented here are 18 T cell receptor beta chains from one specimen sequenced in a study of blood T cell repertoires in COVID-19. TCRdb keeps only in-frame clones here, not all; method: immunoSEQ multiplex PCR. The profile shows some 75,000 clones, about 76% of them singletons. Sample: peripheral blood. The receptors come from a woman of 80 years or more with active or convalescent COVID-19.

The chain carries TRBV6-5 and TRBJ1-2; D is ambiguous. V lost 5 bases to trimming and J lost 8 bases, with 12 bases between them. The CDR3 is made up of 12 amino acids. Germline values: CDR1 MNHEY, CDR2 SVGAGI. DNA for the CDR3: TGTGCCAGCAGTCGCCAGGCTGGGGGCTACACCTTC. It is translated as CASSRQAGGYTF.

The chain employs TRBV20-1 and TRBJ2-1; TRBD2 agrees at 7 bases. The CDR3 is made up of 14 amino acids. J lost 6 bases, V lost 3 bases, and 8 bases had no gene match. Germline V gene lookup returns CDR1 DFQATT and CDR2 SNEGSKA (reference sequence). The CDR3 reads CSASVAGEGNEQFF. The CDR3 DNA follows: TGCAGTGCTAGTGTGGCGGGAGAGGGCAATGAGCAGTTCTTC.

The V and J genes are TRBV2 and TRBJ1-6; 9 bases map to TRBD1. The junction had 9 bases not matched to a gene; V was cut back by 1 base and J by 5 bases. This CDR3 comprises 18 residues. Germline CDR1 SNHLY, CDR2 FYNNEI. The CDR3 DNA is TGTGCCAGCAGTGAAGGACGGTGGGACAGGGCCAATAATTCACCCCTCCACTTT. Translating it yields CASSEGRWDRANNSPLHF. Full variable domain (missing parts from reference TRBV2 and TRBJ1-6): EPEVTQTPSHQVTQMGQEVILRCVPISNHLYFYWYRQILGQKVEFLVSFYNNEISEKSEIFDDQFSVERPDGSNFTLKIRSTKLEDSAMYFCASSEGRWDRANNSPLHFGNGTRLTVT.

This clone came up a few times. J is TRBJ2-7 and V is TRBV27; a weak D match, TRBD2 (5 bases). Per the germline V gene, CDR1 is MNHEY and CDR2 is SMNVEV (reference sequence). Trimming stripped 5 bases from V and 5 bases from J, with 13 bases between. This CDR3 has 13 amino acids. For the CDR3, the DNA is TGTGCCAGCAGTCTGAGAGGGTTCCACGAGCAGTACTTC. Translated, it gives CASSLRGFHEQYF.

The V call is TRBV30, the J call TRBJ2-3, with 7 bases identical to TRBD2. CDR1 and CDR2 (germline): GTSNPN, SVGIG (reference sequence). The length of the CDR3 is 14 residues. V was pared by 4 bases and J by 2 bases, with 6 bases of the junction left unmatched. CDR3 sequence: CAWMSGEDTDTQYF. In DNA, the CDR3 is TGTGCCTGGATGAGCGGGGAAGACACAGATACGCAGTATTTT. The full variable domain, completed using reference TRBV30 and TRBJ2-3, is SQTIHQWPATLVQPVGSPLSLECTVEGTSNPNLYWYRQAAGRGLQLLFYSVGIGQISSEVPQNLSASRPQDRQFILSSKKLLLSDSGFYLCAWMSGEDTDTQYFGPGTRLTVL.

The chain employs TRBV11-2 and TRBJ1-2; no firm D call. Germline CDR1 is SGHAT and CDR2 is FQNNGV. This CDR3 contains 12 residues. V lost 5 bases, J lost 6 bases, and 10 bases lay in between. The CDR3 nucleotides read TGTGCCAGCAGCCTCGACGGGGATGGCTACACCTTC. Its translation is CASSLDGDGYTF.

This chain links TRBV6-5 with TRBJ2-3, with a tentative D call TRBD2 (5 bases). CDR1 and CDR2 from the germline V gene are MNHEY and SVGAGI. This CDR3 spans 15 amino acids. V was pared by 0 bases and J by 4 bases, with 11 bases between. The chain's CDR3 is CASSYSVRGADTQYF. In nucleotides, the CDR3 is TGTGCCAGCAGTTACTCCGTCCGGGGTGCAGATACGCAGTATTTT.

V usage is TRBV6-5 and J usage is TRBJ2-7; D is possibly TRBD2 (6 bases). V was trimmed by 4 bases and J by 4 bases, leaving 17 bases between them. The CDR3 totals 15 residues. The V gene's germline CDR1 is MNHEY and CDR2 SVGAGI. CDR3 loop: CASSSPAGAQYEQYF. The CDR3 DNA follows: TGTGCCAGCAGTTCCCCAGCGGGTGCGCAATACGAGCAGTACTTC.

The CDR3, as DNA: TGTGCCGGGGGACAGGGGACCACAGATACGCAGTATTTT. Protein sequence: CAGGQGTTDTQYF. The chain is built from TRBV12-3 or TRBV12-4 and TRBJ2-3; TRBD1 agrees at 10 bases. Trimming took 11 bases from V and 2 from J; bases not matched to a gene: 4. The CDR3 runs 13 residues.

The rearrangement joins TRBV27 to TRBJ1-6, with TRBD1 matching 10 bases. The germline V gene encodes CDR1 MNHEY and CDR2 SMNVEV (reference sequence). The V segment lost 6 bases and the J segment 2 bases; nucleotides outside the gene matches: 13. CDR3 length: 19 residues. The CDR3 here is CASSREGTGEATYNSPLHF. The CDR3 region has the DNA TGTGCCAGCAGCCGAGAAGGGACAGGGGAGGCAACCTATAATTCACCCCTCCACTTT.

The rearrangement links TRBV21-1 to TRBJ2-7; the table's D call, TRBD1, has no DNA check behind it. TRBV21-1 counts as a pseudogene. The length of the CDR3 is 17 residues. As DNA, the CDR3 is TGTGCCAGCAGCAACAGGGCTGCGGGACAGGGGACGGGCGAGCAGTACTTC. Protein: CASSNRAAGQGTGEQYF.

The chain combines TRBV12-3 or TRBV12-4 with TRBJ1-5, with 7 bases identical to TRBD1. The V segment lost 4 bases and the J segment 9 bases; nucleotides outside the gene matches: 3. This CDR3 contains 12 residues. The CDR3 DNA reads as TGTGCCAGCAGTTGGACAGGCGGGCCCCAGCATTTT. Its protein is CASSWTGGPQHF.

The chain combines TRBV14 with TRBJ2-7; 11 bases fit TRBD1. Germline V CDR1 and CDR2: SGHDN, FVKESK. V lost 0 bases and J lost 3; bases outside the gene matches: 4. The length of the CDR3 is 16 residues. In nucleotides, the CDR3 is TGTGCCAGCAGCCAAGATTGGACAGGGGGCAACTACGAGCAGTACTTC. Protein: CASSQDWTGGNYEQYF.

The gene calls are TRBV7-2 and TRBJ2-2, with D uncertain. CDR1 and CDR2 from the germline V gene are SGHTA and FQGNSA. The CDR3 is 13 residues long. Trimming cost V 2 bases and J 7 bases, with 8 bases left between them. CDR3 residues: CASSLKAGGELFF. The CDR3 DNA follows: TGTGCCAGCAGCTTAAAGGCAGGCGGGGAGCTGTTTTTT.

The rearrangement joins TRBV7-2 to TRBJ2-2; TRBD1 is a possible D gene (6 bases). The germline V and J ends were trimmed by 6 bases and 4 bases, with 15 bases remaining between them. Germline values: CDR1 SGHTA, CDR2 FQGNSA. There are 15 residues in the CDR3. DNA for the CDR3: TGTGCCAGCAGTAGCCGGGACACGTCCACCGGGGAGCTGTTTTTT. It translates to CASSSRDTSTGELFF.

This clone appeared many times. This chain connects TRBV3-1 (or the pseudogene TRBV3-2) to TRBJ2-2; possibly TRBD2 for D (5 bases). V lost 4 bases and J 6 bases, leaving 12 bases between the germline ends. Per germline, CDR1 LGHDT and CDR2 YNNKEL (reference sequence). The CDR3 length is 14 residues. As DNA, the CDR3 is TGTGCCAGCAGCCGTCAGGCCGGGGCCGGGGAGCTGTTTTTT. Amino acid sequence: CASSRQAGAGELFF.

This clone was found a few times. The chain has TRBV24-1 and TRBJ2-1; TRBD2 matches at 11 bases. CDR3 length: 16 residues. The V and J ends lost 3 bases and 6 bases, in that order; junction bases with no gene match: 6. Germline assignment: CDR1 KGHDR and CDR2 SFDVKD. The CDR3 spells CATSDSSGGATNEQFF. CDR3 nucleotide sequence: TGTGCCACCAGTGATAGTAGCGGGGGGGCCACCAATGAGCAGTTCTTC.

The V call is TRBV5-1, the J call TRBJ2-5, with 7 nucleotides matching TRBD2. Germline CDR1 SGHRS, CDR2 YFSETQ. The CDR3 contains 17 residues. After removal of 0 bases from V and 1 base from J, the junction contained 9 bases not matched to a gene. Written as DNA, the CDR3 is TGCGCCAGCAGCTTGGGATATCGGGCGGGGGTCCAAGAGACCCAGTACTTC. Its protein product is CASSLGYRAGVQETQYF.